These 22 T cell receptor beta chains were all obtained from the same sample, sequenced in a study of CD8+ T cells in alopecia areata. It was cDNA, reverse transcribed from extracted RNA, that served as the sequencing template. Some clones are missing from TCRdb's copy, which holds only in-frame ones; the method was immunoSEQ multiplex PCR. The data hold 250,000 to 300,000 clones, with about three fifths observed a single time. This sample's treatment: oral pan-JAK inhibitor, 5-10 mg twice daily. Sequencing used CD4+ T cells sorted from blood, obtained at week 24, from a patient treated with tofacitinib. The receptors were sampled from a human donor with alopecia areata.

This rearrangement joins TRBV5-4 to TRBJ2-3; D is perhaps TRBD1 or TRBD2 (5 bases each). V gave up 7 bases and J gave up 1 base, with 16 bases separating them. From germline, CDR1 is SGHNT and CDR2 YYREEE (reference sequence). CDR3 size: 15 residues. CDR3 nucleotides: TGTGCCAGCTTGAAGTGGGACGCCGGCACAGATACGCAGTATTTT. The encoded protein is CASLKWDAGTDTQYF. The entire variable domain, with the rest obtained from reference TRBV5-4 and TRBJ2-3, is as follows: ETGVTQSPTHLIKTRGQQVTLRCSSQSGHNTVSWYQQALGQGPQFIFQYYREEENGRGNFPPRFSGLQFPNYSSELNVNALELDDSALYLCASLKWDAGTDTQYFGPGTRLTVL.

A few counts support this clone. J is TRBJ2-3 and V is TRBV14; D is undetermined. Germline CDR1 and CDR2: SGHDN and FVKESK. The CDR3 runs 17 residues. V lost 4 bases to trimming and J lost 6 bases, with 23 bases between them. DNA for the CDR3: TGTGCCAGCAGCCTCAAGATAGGCCCCACTACGGCGGATACGCAGTATTTT. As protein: CASSLKIGPTTADTQYF.

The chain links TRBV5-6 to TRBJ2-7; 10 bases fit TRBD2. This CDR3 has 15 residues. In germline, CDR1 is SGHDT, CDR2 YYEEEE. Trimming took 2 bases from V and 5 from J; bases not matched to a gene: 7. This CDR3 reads CASSFYGTSANEQYF. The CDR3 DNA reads TGTGCCAGCAGCTTTTATGGGACTAGCGCCAACGAGCAGTACTTC.

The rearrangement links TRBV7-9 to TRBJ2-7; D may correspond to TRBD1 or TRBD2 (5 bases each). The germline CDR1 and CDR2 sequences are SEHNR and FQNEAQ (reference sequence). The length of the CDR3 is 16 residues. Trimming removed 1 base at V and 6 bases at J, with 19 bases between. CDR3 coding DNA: TGTGCCAGCAGCTTAGAACGTTGGGGGAGCGTCGGCGAGCAGTACTTC. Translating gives CASSLERWGSVGEQYF.

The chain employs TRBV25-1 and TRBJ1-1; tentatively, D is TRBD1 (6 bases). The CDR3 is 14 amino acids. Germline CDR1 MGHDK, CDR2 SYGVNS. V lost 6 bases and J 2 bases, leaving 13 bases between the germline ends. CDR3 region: CASSPFRGNTEAFF. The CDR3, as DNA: TGTGCCAGCAGCCCCTTCAGGGGAAACACTGAAGCTTTCTTT. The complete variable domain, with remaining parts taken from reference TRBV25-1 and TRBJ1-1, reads EADIYQTPRYLVIGTGKKITLECSQTMGHDKMYWYQQDPGMELHLIHYSYGVNSTEKGDLSSESTVSRIRTEHFPLTLESARPSHTSQYLCASSPFRGNTEAFFGQGTRLTVV.

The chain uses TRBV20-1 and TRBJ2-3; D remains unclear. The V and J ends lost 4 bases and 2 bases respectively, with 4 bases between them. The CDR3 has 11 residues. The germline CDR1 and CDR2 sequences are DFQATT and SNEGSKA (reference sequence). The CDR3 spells CSAKTTDTQYF. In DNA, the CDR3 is TGCAGTGCTAAGACCACAGATACGCAGTATTTT.

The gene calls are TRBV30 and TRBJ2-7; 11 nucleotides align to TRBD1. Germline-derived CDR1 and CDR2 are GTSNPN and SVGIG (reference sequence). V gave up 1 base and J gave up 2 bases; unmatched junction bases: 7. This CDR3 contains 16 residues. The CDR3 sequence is CAWSALRTGGPYEQYF. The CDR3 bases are TGTGCCTGGAGTGCTTTACGGACAGGGGGCCCCTACGAGCAGTACTTC.

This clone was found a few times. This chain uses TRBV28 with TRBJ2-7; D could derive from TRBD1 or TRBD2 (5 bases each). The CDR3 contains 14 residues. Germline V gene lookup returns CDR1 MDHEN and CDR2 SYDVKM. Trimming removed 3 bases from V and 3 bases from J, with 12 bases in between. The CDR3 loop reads CASSFWQGVYEQYF. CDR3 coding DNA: TGTGCCAGCAGTTTCTGGCAGGGAGTCTACGAGCAGTACTTC. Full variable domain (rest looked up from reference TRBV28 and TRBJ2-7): DVKVTQSSRYLVKRTGEKVFLECVQDMDHENMFWYRQDPGLGLRLIYFSYDVKMKEKGDIPEGYSVSREKKERFSLILESASTNQTSMYLCASSFWQGVYEQYFGPGTRLTVT.

CDR3 DNA sequence: TGTGCCTGGAGTGGGGGACAGGGGGCGCATGGCTACACCTTC. Residues: CAWSGGQGAHGYTF. This chain connects TRBV30 to TRBJ1-2; 12 bases line up with TRBD1. The V segment lost 1 base and the J segment 6 bases; nucleotides outside the gene matches: 3. This CDR3 has 14 residues. The germline gives CDR1 GTSNPN, CDR2 SVGIG (reference sequence).

CDR3 nucleotides: TGCGCCAGCAGCTCGGACACCACGAACACCGGGGAGCTGTTTTTT. Translation gives CASSSDTTNTGELFF. The chain links TRBV5-1 to TRBJ2-2, with D possibly matching TRBD1 (5 bases). V lost 3 bases and J 0 bases, leaving 9 bases between the germline ends. The CDR3 is 15 amino acids. Germline V lookup: CDR1 SGHRS, CDR2 YFSETQ.

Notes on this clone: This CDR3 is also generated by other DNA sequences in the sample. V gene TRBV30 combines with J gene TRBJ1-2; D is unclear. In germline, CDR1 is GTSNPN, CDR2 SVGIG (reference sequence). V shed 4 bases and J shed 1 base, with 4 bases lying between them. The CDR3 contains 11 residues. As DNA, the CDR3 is TGTGCCTGGAAGGGTAACTATGGCTACACCTTC. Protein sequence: CAWKGNYGYTF. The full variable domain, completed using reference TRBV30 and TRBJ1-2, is SQTIHQWPATLVQPVGSPLSLECTVEGTSNPNLYWYRQAAGRGLQLLFYSVGIGQISSEVPQNLSASRPQDRQFILSSKKLLLSDSGFYLCAWKGNYGYTFGSGTRLTVV.

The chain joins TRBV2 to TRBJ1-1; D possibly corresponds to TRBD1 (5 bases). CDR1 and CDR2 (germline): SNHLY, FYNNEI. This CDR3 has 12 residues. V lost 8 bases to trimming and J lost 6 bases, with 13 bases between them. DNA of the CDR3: TGTGCCAGCGACGGGGGTCCCGCTGAAGCTTTCTTT. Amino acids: CASDGGPAEAFF.

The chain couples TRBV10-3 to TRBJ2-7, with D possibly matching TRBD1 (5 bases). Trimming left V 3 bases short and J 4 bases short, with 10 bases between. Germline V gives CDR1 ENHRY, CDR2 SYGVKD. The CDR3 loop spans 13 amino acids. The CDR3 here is CAISDRALYEQYF. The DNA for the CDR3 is TGTGCCATCAGTGACAGGGCCCTATACGAGCAGTACTTC.

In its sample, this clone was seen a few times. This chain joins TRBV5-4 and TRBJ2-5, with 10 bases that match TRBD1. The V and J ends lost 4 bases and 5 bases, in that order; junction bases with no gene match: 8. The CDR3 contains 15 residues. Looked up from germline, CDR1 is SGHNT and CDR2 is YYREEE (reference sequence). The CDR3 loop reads CASSRRQGAGETQYF. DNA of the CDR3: TGTGCCAGCAGCCGTAGACAGGGGGCCGGGGAGACCCAGTACTTC.

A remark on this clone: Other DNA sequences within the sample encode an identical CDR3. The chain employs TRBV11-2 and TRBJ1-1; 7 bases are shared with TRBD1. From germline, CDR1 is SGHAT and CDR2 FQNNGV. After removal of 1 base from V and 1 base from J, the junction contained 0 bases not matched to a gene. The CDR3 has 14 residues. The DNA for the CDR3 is TGTGCCAGCAGCTTAGCAGGGGGGAACACTGAAGCTTTCTTT. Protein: CASSLAGGNTEAFF.

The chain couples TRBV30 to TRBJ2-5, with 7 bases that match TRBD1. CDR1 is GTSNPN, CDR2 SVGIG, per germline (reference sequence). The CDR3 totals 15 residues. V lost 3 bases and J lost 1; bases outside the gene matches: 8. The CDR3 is CAWSRGQAVQETQYF. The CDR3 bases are TGTGCCTGGAGCCGCGGACAGGCGGTCCAAGAGACCCAGTACTTC.

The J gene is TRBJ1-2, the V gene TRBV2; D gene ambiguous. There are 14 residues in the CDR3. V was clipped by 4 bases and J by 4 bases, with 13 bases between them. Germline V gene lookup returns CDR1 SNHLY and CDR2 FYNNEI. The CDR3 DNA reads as TGTGCCAGCAGTGGGTTACACGGCGTCTATGGCTACACCTTC. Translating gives CASSGLHGVYGYTF.

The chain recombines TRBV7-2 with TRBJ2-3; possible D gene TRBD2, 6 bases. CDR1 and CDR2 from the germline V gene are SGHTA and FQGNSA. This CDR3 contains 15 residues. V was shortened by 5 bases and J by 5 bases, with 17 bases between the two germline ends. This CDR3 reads CASSPGGLGGDTQYF. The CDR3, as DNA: TGTGCCAGCAGCCCCGGTGGGCTGGGGGGAGATACGCAGTATTTT.

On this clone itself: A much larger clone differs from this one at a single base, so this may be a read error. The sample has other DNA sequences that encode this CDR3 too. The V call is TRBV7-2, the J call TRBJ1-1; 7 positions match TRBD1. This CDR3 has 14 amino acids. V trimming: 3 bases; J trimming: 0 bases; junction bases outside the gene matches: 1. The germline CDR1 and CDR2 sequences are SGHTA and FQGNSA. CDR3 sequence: CASSLQGVNTEAFF. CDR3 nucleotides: TGTGCCAGCAGCTTGCAGGGGGTGAACACTGAAGCTTTCTTT.

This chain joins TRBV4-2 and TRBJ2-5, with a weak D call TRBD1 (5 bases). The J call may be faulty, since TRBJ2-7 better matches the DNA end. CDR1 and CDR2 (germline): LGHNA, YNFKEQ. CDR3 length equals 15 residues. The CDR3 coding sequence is TGTGCCAGCAGCCAACCCGGTGGGGCCGCCTACGAGCAGTACTTC. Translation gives CASSQPGGAAYEQYF.

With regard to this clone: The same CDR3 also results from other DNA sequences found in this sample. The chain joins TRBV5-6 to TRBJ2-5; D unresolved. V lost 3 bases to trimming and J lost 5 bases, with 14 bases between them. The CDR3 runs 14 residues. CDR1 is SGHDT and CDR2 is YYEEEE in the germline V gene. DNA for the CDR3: TGTGCCAGCAGCTCCGTGCGCTTTGAGGAGACCCAGTACTTC. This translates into CASSSVRFEETQYF.

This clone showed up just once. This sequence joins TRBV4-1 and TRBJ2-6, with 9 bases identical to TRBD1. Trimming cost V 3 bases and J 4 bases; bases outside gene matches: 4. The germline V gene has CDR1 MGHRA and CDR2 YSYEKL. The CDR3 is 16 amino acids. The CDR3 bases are TGCGCCAGCAGCCACGACAGGGGGACCGGGGCCAACGTCCTGACTTTC. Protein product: CASSHDRGTGANVLTF.